This T cell receptor (beta chain) originates from a study of T cell clonality in common variable immunodeficiency. Findings of the study overall: The cause of increased CVID clonality remains unclear without subpopulation sequencing. Reportedly, TCR beta sequences from common variable immunodeficiency showed fewer deletions and N-nucleotide insertions. Shared TCRbeta clones were fewer between CVID subjects than controls.

Many counts were recorded for this clone. Its antigen is as yet unknown. Sequencing ends 3 residues short of the CDR3 end; the germline J gene provides the rest. The same CDR3 also results from other DNA sequences found in this sample. Most patients and controls had Caucasian heritage. The CDR3 runs 13 residues. Germline V gene lookup returns CDR1 DFQATT and CDR2 SNEGSKA (reference sequence). V was shortened by 2 bases and J by 3 bases, with 9 bases between the two germline ends. Produced via immunoSEQ multiplex PCR; TCRdb's table is partial and in-frame only. The sample contains 30,000 to 40,000 clones, none of them singletons.

The V call is TRBV20-1, the J call TRBJ2-3; D is perhaps TRBD1 (6 bases). Sequencing input: peripheral blood mononuclear cells. This TCR was recovered from a person between 18 and 75 years old in good health. The chain's CDR3 is CSARKQGTDTQYF. CDR3 DNA, as far as it was read: TGCAGTGCTAGAAAACAGGGAACAGATACG.